The 6 T cell receptor beta chains in this list originate from one sample, sequenced in a study of blood T cell repertoires in COVID-19. Some clones are missing from TCRdb's copy, which holds only in-frame ones; the method was immunoSEQ multiplex PCR. The sample carries roughly 100,000 clones, about 91% recorded once. The sample was peripheral blood. The receptors originated from a woman older than 75 with active COVID-19.

The chain uses TRBV28 and TRBJ2-1, with TRBD2 identical over 10 bases. The CDR3 spans 15 residues. The germline V gene has CDR1 MDHEN and CDR2 SYDVKM. V shed 5 bases and J 4 bases; nucleotides not matched to a gene: 5. The CDR3 here is CASSPGTSEYNEQFF. CDR3 DNA: TGTGCCAGCAGTCCCGGGACTAGCGAGTACAATGAGCAGTTCTTC.

V is TRBV5-6 and J is TRBJ1-2; maybe TRBD1 (5 bases). CDR1 and CDR2 from the germline V gene are SGHDT and YYEEEE. This CDR3 contains 12 residues. With 3 bases removed from V and 4 bases from J, the gap between germline ends came to 7 bases. CDR3 DNA: TGTGCCAGCAGCTCCGACAGCTATGGCTACACCTTC. It is translated as CASSSDSYGYTF.

The V call is TRBV10-3, the J call TRBJ2-7; D is perhaps TRBD2 (6 bases). With 1 base removed from V and 7 bases from J, the gap between germline ends came to 20 bases. In germline, CDR1 is ENHRY, CDR2 SYGVKD. This CDR3 spans 16 amino acids. The CDR3 sequence: CAISEYDVTAGGEQYF. The CDR3 DNA reads TGTGCCATCAGTGAGTACGACGTAACAGCGGGTGGGGAGCAGTACTTC.

The gene calls are TRBV5-1 and TRBJ2-1; 16 positions agree with TRBD2. Per the germline V gene, CDR1 is SGHRS and CDR2 is YFSETQ. CDR3 length: 19 amino acids. V lost 1 base and J lost 2; bases outside the gene matches: 6. The CDR3 region is CASSLTPGLAGGPYNEQFF. The CDR3 DNA reads as TGCGCCAGCAGCTTGACTCCGGGACTAGCGGGAGGGCCCTACAATGAGCAGTTCTTC.

This clone showed up just once. CDR3 in amino acids: CASSFSGQMNTEAFF. CDR3 bases: TGTGCCAGCAGCTTCAGCGGACAGATGAACACTGAAGCTTTCTTT. The chain uses TRBV7-9 and TRBJ1-1, with a tentative D call TRBD1 (6 bases). V was shortened by 3 bases and J by 0 bases, with 11 bases between the two germline ends. This CDR3 spans 15 amino acids. CDR1 and CDR2 (germline): SEHNR, FQNEAQ (reference sequence).

This chain connects TRBV28 to TRBJ1-2; 9 positions match TRBD1. V lost 2 bases to trimming and J lost 4 bases; unmatched junction nucleotides: 2. Per germline, CDR1 MDHEN and CDR2 SYDVKM. This CDR3 has 14 residues. CDR3 sequence reads: CASSLTGGGYGYTF. CDR3 coding DNA: TGTGCCAGCAGTTTAACAGGGGGCGGCTATGGCTACACCTTC.